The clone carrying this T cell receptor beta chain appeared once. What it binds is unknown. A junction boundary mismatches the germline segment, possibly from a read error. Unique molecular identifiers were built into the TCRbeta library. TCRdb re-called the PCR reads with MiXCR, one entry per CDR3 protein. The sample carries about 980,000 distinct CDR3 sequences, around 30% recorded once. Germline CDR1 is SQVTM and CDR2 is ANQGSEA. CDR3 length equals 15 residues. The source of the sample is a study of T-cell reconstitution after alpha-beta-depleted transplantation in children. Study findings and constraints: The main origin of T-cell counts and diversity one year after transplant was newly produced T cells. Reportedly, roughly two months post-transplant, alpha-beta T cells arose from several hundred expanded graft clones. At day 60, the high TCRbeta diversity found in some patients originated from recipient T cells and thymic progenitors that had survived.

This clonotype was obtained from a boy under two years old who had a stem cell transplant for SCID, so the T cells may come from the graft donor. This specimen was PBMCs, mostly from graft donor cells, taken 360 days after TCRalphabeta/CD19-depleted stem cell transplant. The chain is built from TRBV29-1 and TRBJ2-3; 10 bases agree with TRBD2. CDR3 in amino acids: CSVRSHVAGTSALDF. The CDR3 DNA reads TGCAGCGTCCGGTCACACGTAGCGGGGACTAGCGCCCTTGATTTT.